The sequence of this T cell receptor (beta chain) was determined in a study of T cells in localized non-small cell lung cancer (dated by TCRdb to 2019 to 2021). Notes on the research overall: The study examined T cell repertoires in approximately 240 patients with early-stage NSCLC and compared tumors with uninvolved tumor-adjacent lungs. NSCLC patients had a mean age of approximately 70 years, and 120 to 150 were male and around 110 female. The cohort was made up of approximately 250 treatment-naive NSCLC patients whose localized lung tumors had been resected.

This clone has just a few counts. What antigen it recognizes has not been identified. Base qualities are missing; no much larger clone stands one base away. Two independent pathologists confirmed that the uninvolved adjacent lung, which was taken at least 2 cm from the tumor margin, was free of atypia. At diagnosis, tumor, uninvolved tumor-adjacent lung and peripheral blood were collected and then preserved as a mix of FFPE and fresh-frozen material. The immunoSEQ Assay was used to sequence TCR beta CDR3 regions from DNA. For the original study's pipeline: To compute T cell density, TCR beta template counts were normalized to usable DNA, which was estimated by amplifying housekeeping genes. Using the preseqR package, richness was estimated by extrapolating to 120,000 templates for tissue samples and 400,000 templates for PBMC samples. Clonality was calculated as one minus Pielou's evenness. To identify tissue-enriched TCRs, differential abundance testing was run on productive amino-acid clonotypes with a minimum total count of 5 and an alpha of 0.1. The Jaccard Index and the Morisita Overlap Index were used to measure repertoire overlap between compartments. GLIPH grouped TCR beta CDR3s together with public tetramer-defined viral CDR3s, and a viral motif had to include at least three viral sequences and show V-gene enrichment. This is the immuneACCESS table as TCRdb keeps it, with only in-frame sequences that have V and J called. A part of the clones is gone; compared with another copy, unresolved V genes explain less than half, and the rest is unexplained. Clonal size and the V and J genes are those of that table, whereas D and trimming came from the DNA. The sample profile shows some 2,000 clones; 15% to 20% of them were found once. The ten biggest clones cover 10% to 15% of the sample.

Beyond this particular receptor, the publication reports: Uninvolved tumor-adjacent lung showed the highest T cell clonality, higher than tumor, which suggests more focused antigenic responses in the uninvolved tumor-adjacent lung. Higher blood T cell density associated with longer overall survival, while higher adjacent-lung clonality associated with shorter survival. Because multi-region sequencing of the tumors was not done, intratumor heterogeneity could not be ruled out. Of the top 100 tumor clones, a median of 57 were detected in paired uninvolved adjacent lung; about 28 were also among that lung's top 100. Because of the exploratory design, TCR variables were selected using unadjusted p-values without false-discovery rate correction.

Sequences were derived from normal lung tissue next to the tumor, sampled before any cancer treatment. The source of this sequence is a male donor at least 60 years old with stage I non-small cell lung cancer.

Here is the DNA: TGTGCCAGCAGCTTGGCAATGGCGGAAACCTACAATGAGCAGTTCTTC. This codes for CASSLAMAETYNEQFF. The rearrangement joined TRBV11-3 to TRBJ2-1; the D gene cannot be named for sure. V and J lose 3 bases and 2 bases, and a span of 14 bases separates them. The germline V gene gives CDR1 as SGHNT and CDR2 as YENEEA. The CDR3 holds 16 amino acids from the cysteine to the phenylalanine. Here the CDR3 DNA is all that survives: 48 bases in frame from base 1.